The 8 T cell receptor beta chains in this list originate from one sample, sequenced in a study of patients and donors after allogeneic stem cell transplantation. TCRdb re-called the RT-PCR reads with MiXCR, one entry per CDR3 protein. Of some 880,000 distinct CDR3 sequences in the sample, over 15% were seen once. The sample taken for sequencing was blood, either unsorted or a sorted T cell fraction (not recorded which). The receptors derive from a human donor who was either an allogeneic HSCT recipient or a stem cell or donor lymphocyte infusion donor (not recorded which). It is not recorded whose cells these are; they may come from a transplant donor.

J is TRBJ1-1 and V is TRBV18; D may be TRBD1 (5 bases). Germline CDR1 reads KGHSH; CDR2 reads LQKENI. The V end lost 3 bases, the J end lost 4 bases, and 15 bases lay between the germline ends. This CDR3 spans 15 amino acids. The CDR3, as DNA: TGTGCCAGCTCACCCGGGACGGGGCCGGGCACTGAAGCTTTCTTT. Its protein is CASSPGTGPGTEAFF.

This clonotype was observed a few times. The chain links TRBV4-3 to TRBJ2-7, with 7 bases lining up with TRBD2. Germline CDR1 reads LGHNA; CDR2 reads YSLEER. The CDR3 has 15 residues. Unmatched junction bases numbered 4, after V lost 0 bases and J lost 2 bases. CDR3 residues: CASSQDRDYTYEQYF. The CDR3, as DNA: TGCGCCAGCAGCCAAGACCGGGACTATACCTACGAGCAGTACTTC.

This clonotype turned up a few times. V gene TRBV20-1 combines with J gene TRBJ2-1; 8 nucleotides agree with TRBD1. After removal of 3 bases from V and 6 bases from J, the junction contained 4 bases not matched to a gene. The germline gives CDR1 DFQATT, CDR2 SNEGSKA (reference sequence). The CDR3 contains 13 residues. The chain's CDR3 is CSARLDRGNEQFF. CDR3 nucleotides: TGCAGTGCTAGGCTAGACAGGGGCAATGAGCAGTTCTTC.

This clonotype was detected a few times. The chain employs TRBV11-3 and TRBJ2-6; 10 positions match TRBD2. Germline CDR1 SGHNT, CDR2 YENEEA. The CDR3 has 17 amino acids. After removal of 4 bases from V and 1 base from J, the junction contained 4 bases not matched to a gene. CDR3 region: CASSSSGGGSGANVLTF. The CDR3, as DNA: TGTGCCAGCAGCTCTAGCGGGGGAGGATCTGGGGCCAACGTCCTGACTTTC.

This clonotype has more than one count but fewer than ten. V is TRBV6-1 and J is TRBJ2-7, with a tentative D call TRBD2 (5 bases). CDR1 MNHNS and CDR2 SASEGT come from the germline V gene. Trimming stripped 6 bases from V and 6 bases from J, with 15 bases between. This CDR3 contains 13 residues. The CDR3 DNA follows: TGTGCCAGCAGCTCAAACGGGGTTCGCGAGCAGTACTTC. It specifies CASSSNGVREQYF.

The chain joins TRBV4-1 to TRBJ2-5; 12 bases align to TRBD2. CDR1 is MGHRA, CDR2 YSYEKL, per germline. This CDR3 comprises 18 residues. The V and J ends lost 1 base and 1 base, in that order; junction bases with no gene match: 7. The CDR3 coding sequence is TGCGCCAGCAGCCAAGCTGGGCTAGCGGGAGGGGTCCAAGAGACCCAGTACTTC. Translating gives CASSQAGLAGGVQETQYF.

CDR3 sequence: CASNNRVFEGYTF. CDR3 coding DNA: TGTGCCAGCAATAACAGGGTTTTCGAAGGCTACACCTTC. The chain has TRBV6-1 and TRBJ1-2; D is possibly TRBD1 (6 bases). The ends were cut back, 7 bases at V and 8 bases at J, with 17 bases in the middle. The CDR3 has 13 amino acids. Germline CDR1 MNHNS, CDR2 SASEGT.

The chain carries TRBV4-1 and TRBJ2-1, with TRBD1 as a possible D gene (5 bases). Germline loops: CDR1 MGHRA, CDR2 YSYEKL. V was cut by 1 base and J by 5 bases, with 15 bases left in between. The CDR3 spans 16 residues. DNA of the CDR3: TGCGCCAGCAGCCAAGTGGCAGGGCAGGTAGACAATGAGCAGTTCTTC. This gives the protein CASSQVAGQVDNEQFF.